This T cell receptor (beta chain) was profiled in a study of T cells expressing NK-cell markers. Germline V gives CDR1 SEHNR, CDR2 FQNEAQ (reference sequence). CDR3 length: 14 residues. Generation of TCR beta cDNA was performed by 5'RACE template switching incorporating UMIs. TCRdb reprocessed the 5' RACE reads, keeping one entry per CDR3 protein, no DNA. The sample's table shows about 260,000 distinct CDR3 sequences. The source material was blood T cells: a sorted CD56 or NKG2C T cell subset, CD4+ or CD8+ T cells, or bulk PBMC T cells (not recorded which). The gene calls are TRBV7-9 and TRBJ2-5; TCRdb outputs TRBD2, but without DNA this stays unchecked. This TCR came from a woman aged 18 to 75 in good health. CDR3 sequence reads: CASSLAQGGETQYF.